Below are 6 T cell receptor beta chains sequenced from a single sample in a study of blood T cell repertoires in COVID-19. The method was immunoSEQ multiplex PCR; TCRdb's version includes in-frame clones alone and lacks a portion of them. Found here are a few hundred thousand clones, roughly 87% of them singletons; the top ten hold approximately 3%. The sequencing sample was made of PBMCs or T cells enriched from blood (not recorded which). Receptors originate from a woman aged 25 to 39 who had recovered from COVID-19.

This chain uses TRBV5-1 with TRBJ2-6; the D is unclear. V was shortened by 4 bases and J by 0 bases, with 5 bases between the two germline ends. This CDR3 has 14 amino acids. Germline lookup yields CDR1 SGHRS and CDR2 YFSETQ. CDR3 sequence reads: CASSPVSGANVLTF. In nucleotides, the CDR3 is TGCGCCAGCAGCCCCGTCTCTGGGGCCAACGTCCTGACTTTC.

Of note for this clone: At one end the junction does not follow the germline gene, possibly because of a read error. The chain couples TRBV4-1 to TRBJ1-6; tentative D call: TRBD1 (5 bases). The CDR3 extends over 15 amino acids. CDR1 and CDR2 (germline): MGHRA, YSYEKL. The CDR3 DNA reads as TGCGCCAGCAGCCAGGGTCAGGGCTATGATTCACCCCTCCACTTT. It yields the protein CASSQGQGYDSPLHF.

V and J are TRBV12-3 or TRBV12-4 and TRBJ2-7, with 7 bases that match TRBD2. J lost 7 bases, V lost 5 bases, and 8 bases had no gene match. There are 13 residues in the CDR3. The CDR3 here is CASSAQREGEQYF. The CDR3 DNA reads as TGTGCCAGCAGTGCGCAGCGGGAAGGAGAGCAGTACTTC.

The rearrangement links TRBV19 to TRBJ1-1, with D perhaps TRBD1 (6 bases). The length of the CDR3 is 15 residues. Trimming took 0 bases from V and 5 from J, leaving 13 bases between them. Germline loops: CDR1 LNHDA, CDR2 SQIVND (reference sequence). Here the CDR3 DNA reads TGTGCCAGTAGTATAGATCTCAGGGGAGCAACTGAAGCTTTCTTT. Its translation is CASSIDLRGATEAFF.

The chain couples TRBV5-7 to TRBJ2-1; the match to TRBD2 covers 9 bases. TRBV5-7 falls under the ORF class, with uncertain function. This CDR3 contains 16 residues. J was trimmed by 6 bases and V by 4 bases; bases with no gene match: 11. The CDR3 here is CASSGRGLAGSNEQFF. Written as DNA, the CDR3 is TGTGCCAGCAGCGGACGGGGGCTAGCGGGGAGCAATGAGCAGTTCTTC.

The rearrangement joins TRBV5-4 to TRBJ1-1; D uncertain. Germline V gene lookup returns CDR1 SGHNT and CDR2 YYREEE (reference sequence). Between the trimmed V and J ends, which lost 4 bases and 0 bases, there was a span of 7 bases. This CDR3 is 13 amino acids long. CDR3 sequence (DNA): TGTGCCAGCAGCGAGGGAATGAACACTGAAGCTTTCTTT. This sequence encodes CASSEGMNTEAFF.